This T cell receptor beta chain was found in a study of T cells in localized non-small cell lung cancer. Study-wide results and limits: Uninvolved adjacent lung showed peak T cell clonality, exceeding tumor. Multi-region tumor sequencing was not done, so intratumor heterogeneity could not be excluded.

Worth noting for this clone: Its antigen is as yet unknown.

The assay was immunoSEQ multiplex PCR, and TCRdb's table has in-frame clones only and misses some. The data show approximately 7,200 clones, around 87% seen once. Trimming cost V 0 bases and J 7 bases; bases outside gene matches: 16. This CDR3 contains 18 residues. The receptor's source is a male donor aged 60 or over with stage III lung adenocarcinoma. This chain connects TRBV23-1 to TRBJ2-3; TRBD1 matches at 7 bases. TRBV23-1 is given ORF status, its function remaining uncertain. The sequencing used peripheral blood, collected before any cancer treatment. CDR3 sequence reads: CASSQSPQTGWGGYTQYF. CDR3 sequence (DNA): TGCGCCAGCAGTCAATCGCCACAGACAGGGTGGGGTGGATATACGCAGTATTTT.